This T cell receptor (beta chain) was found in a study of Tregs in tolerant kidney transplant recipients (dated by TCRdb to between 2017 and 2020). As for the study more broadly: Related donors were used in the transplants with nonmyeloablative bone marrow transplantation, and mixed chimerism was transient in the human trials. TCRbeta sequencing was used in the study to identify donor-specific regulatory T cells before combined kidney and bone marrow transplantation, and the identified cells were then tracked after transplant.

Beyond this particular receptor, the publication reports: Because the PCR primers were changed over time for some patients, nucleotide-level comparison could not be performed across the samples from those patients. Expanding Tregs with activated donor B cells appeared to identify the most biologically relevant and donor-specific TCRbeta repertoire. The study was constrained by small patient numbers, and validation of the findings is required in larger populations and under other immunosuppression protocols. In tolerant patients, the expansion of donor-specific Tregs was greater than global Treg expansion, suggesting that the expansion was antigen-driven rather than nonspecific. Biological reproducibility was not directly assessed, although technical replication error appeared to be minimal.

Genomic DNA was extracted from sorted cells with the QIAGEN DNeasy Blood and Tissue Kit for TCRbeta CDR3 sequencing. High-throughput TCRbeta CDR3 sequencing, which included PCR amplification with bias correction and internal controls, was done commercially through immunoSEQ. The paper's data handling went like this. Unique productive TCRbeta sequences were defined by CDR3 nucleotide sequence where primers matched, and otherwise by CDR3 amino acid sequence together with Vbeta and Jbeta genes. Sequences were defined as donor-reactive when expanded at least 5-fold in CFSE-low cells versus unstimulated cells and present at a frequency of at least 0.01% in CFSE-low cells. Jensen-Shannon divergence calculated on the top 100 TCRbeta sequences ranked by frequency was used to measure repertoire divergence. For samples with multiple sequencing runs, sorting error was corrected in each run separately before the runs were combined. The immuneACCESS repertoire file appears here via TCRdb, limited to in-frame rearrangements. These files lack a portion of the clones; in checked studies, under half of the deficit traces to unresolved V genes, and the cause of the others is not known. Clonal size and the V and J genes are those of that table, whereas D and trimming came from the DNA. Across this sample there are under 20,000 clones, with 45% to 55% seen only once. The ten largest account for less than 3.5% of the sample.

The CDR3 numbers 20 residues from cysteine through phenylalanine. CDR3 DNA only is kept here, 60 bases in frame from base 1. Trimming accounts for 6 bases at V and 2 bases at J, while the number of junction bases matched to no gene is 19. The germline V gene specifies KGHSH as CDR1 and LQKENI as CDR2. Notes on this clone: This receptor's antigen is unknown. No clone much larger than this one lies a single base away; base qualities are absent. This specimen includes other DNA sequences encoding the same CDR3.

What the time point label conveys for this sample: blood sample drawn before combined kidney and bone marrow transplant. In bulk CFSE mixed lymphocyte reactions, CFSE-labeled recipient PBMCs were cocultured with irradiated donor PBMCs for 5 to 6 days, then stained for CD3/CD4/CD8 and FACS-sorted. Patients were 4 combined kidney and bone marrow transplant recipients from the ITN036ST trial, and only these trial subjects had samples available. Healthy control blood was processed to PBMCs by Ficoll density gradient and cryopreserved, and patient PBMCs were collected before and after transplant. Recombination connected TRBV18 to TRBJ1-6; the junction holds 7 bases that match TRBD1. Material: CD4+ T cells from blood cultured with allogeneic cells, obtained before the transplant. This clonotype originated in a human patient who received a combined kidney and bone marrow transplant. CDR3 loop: CASSQPPRTGGRTYNSPLHF. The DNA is TGTGCCAGCTCTCAACCACCCCGGACAGGCGGTAGAACCTATAATTCACCCCTCCACTTT.